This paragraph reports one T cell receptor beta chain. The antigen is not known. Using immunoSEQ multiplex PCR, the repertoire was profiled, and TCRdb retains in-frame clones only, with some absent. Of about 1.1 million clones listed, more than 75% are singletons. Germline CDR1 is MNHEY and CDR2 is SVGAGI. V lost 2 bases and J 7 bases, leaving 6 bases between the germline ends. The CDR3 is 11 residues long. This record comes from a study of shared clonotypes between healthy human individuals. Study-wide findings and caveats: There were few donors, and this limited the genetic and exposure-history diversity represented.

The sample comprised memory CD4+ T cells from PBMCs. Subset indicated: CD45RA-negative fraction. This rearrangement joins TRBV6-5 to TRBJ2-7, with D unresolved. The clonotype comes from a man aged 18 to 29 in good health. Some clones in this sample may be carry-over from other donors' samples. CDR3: CASSYIGEQYF. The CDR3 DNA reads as TGTGCCAGCAGTTACATTGGTGAGCAGTACTTC.